This TCR beta chain was found in a study of T cell responses to AZD1222 COVID-19 vaccine. Notes on this clone: Antigen unknown.

The CDR3 runs to 14 residues. Deletions cut 1 base from V and 2 bases from J, with 9 bases between. Germline lookup yields CDR1 PRHDT and CDR2 FYEKMQ (reference sequence). Study observations and caveats: Variant regions that are unmutated are reportedly the target of nearly half of spike-specific TCRs. Donors were chiefly white British, with a greater number of females, and clonal diversity was perhaps underestimated.

Using immunoSEQ multiplex PCR, the repertoire was profiled, and TCRdb retains in-frame clones only, with some absent. Of more than 110,000 clones listed, roughly 90% are singletons. The V gene is TRBV13, the J gene TRBJ2-7, with D tentatively TRBD2 (5 bases). This clonotype originated in an adult in good health. The sequencing here drew on peripheral blood, taken on day 0 of AZD1222 vaccination. CDR3 nucleotide sequence: TGTGCCAGCAGCTTAGTTGGAGGCGCCTACGAGCAGTACTTC. Its protein is CASSLVGGAYEQYF.